Below are 25 T cell receptor beta chains sequenced from a single sample in a study of T cell responses to AZD1222 COVID-19 vaccine. Sequenced by immunoSEQ multiplex PCR; TCRdb stores in-frame clones only, minus some. This sample has 150,000 or so clones, with approximately 91% found just once. The sample in question was peripheral blood, obtained after recovery from COVID-19. All receptors come from an adult who had recovered from COVID-19.

This clone occurred once. The rearrangement joins TRBV28 to TRBJ1-2, with 9 bases lining up with TRBD1. The germline gives CDR1 MDHEN, CDR2 SYDVKM. V gave up 5 bases and J gave up 7 bases; unmatched junction bases: 8. The CDR3 has 14 residues. The CDR3 nucleotides read TGTGCCAGCAGTCCCGGGACAGGGTTCTTTGGCTACACCTTC. Protein product: CASSPGTGFFGYTF.

The chain carries TRBV27 and TRBJ2-7, with D possibly matching TRBD2 (6 bases). The CDR3 spans 15 residues. CDR1 and CDR2 from the germline V gene are MNHEY and SMNVEV (reference sequence). V dropped 4 bases and J dropped 1 base, with 14 bases sitting between them. The CDR3 spells CASSSVRAGSYEQYF. The CDR3 nucleotides read TGTGCCAGCAGTTCGGTTAGGGCGGGGTCCTACGAGCAGTACTTC.

In the case of this clone: In the same sample, other DNA sequences code for this CDR3. The chain employs TRBV21-1 and TRBJ1-5; the table assigns TRBD1, which was not confirmed against the DNA. TRBV21-1 is marked as a pseudogene. The CDR3 sequence is 16 residues long. The DNA of the CDR3 is TGTGCCAGCAACGTGACCGGGACAGGAGAGGGAGGGCCCCAGCATTTT. It codes for CASNVTGTGEGGPQHF.

Written as DNA, the CDR3 is TGTGCCAGCAGTTCCGACGGAGGGGTCGCCTACGAGCAGTACTTC. This codes for CASSSDGGVAYEQYF. The V and J genes are TRBV6-5 and TRBJ2-7; D is possibly TRBD2 (6 bases). V dropped 4 bases and J dropped 2 bases, with 15 bases sitting between them. Germline loops: CDR1 MNHEY, CDR2 SVGAGI. This CDR3 region has 15 residues.

This chain links TRBV6-5 with TRBJ1-1; the D is unclear. Germline CDR1 and CDR2: MNHEY and SVGAGI. CDR3 size: 14 residues. The ends were cut back, 3 bases at V and 1 base at J, with 9 bases in the middle. The DNA for the CDR3 is TGTGCCAGCAGTTATGGGAATCCGAACACTGAAGCTTTCTTT. Amino acids: CASSYGNPNTEAFF.

The chain has TRBV2 and TRBJ2-1; D is perhaps TRBD1 or TRBD2 (5 bases each). From germline, CDR1 is SNHLY and CDR2 FYNNEI. Trimming removed 5 bases from V and 4 bases from J, with 12 bases in between. CDR3 size: 14 residues. In DNA, the CDR3 is TGTGCCAGCAGTCCAGGGAGTCGATACAATGAGCAGTTCTTC. Its protein product is CASSPGSRYNEQFF.

The rearrangement links TRBV4-3 to TRBJ1-3; a weak D match, TRBD1 (6 bases). The CDR3 runs to 18 residues. The germline V gene encodes CDR1 LGHNA and CDR2 YSLEER. Trimming took off 1 base at V and 6 bases at J, with 22 bases between the two ends. CDR3 amino acids: CASSQGAAGAGGQNTIYF. CDR3 nucleotides: TGCGCCAGCAGCCAAGGGGCGGCAGGGGCAGGAGGTCAAAACACCATATATTTT.

CDR3 residues: CASGGGANPYNEQFF. CDR3 DNA: TGTGCCAGCGGCGGGGGGGCCAATCCTTACAATGAGCAGTTCTTC. The chain carries TRBV28 and TRBJ2-1; 9 positions agree with TRBD2. V shed 8 bases, J shed 4 bases, and the junction held 9 bases outside the gene matches. Germline V gene data show CDR1 as MDHEN and CDR2 as SYDVKM. The CDR3 sequence is 15 residues long.

The chain recombines TRBV19 with TRBJ1-2; TRBD1 agrees at 10 bases. The J segment lost 7 bases and the V segment lost 5 bases, leaving 7 bases of the junction unmatched. This CDR3 spans 14 amino acids. CDR1 LNHDA and CDR2 SQIVND come from the germline V gene (reference sequence). The CDR3 is CASSRGQGQVGYTF. The CDR3 nucleotides read TGTGCCAGTAGTCGGGGACAGGGGCAGGTTGGCTACACCTTC.

This chain links TRBV5-6 with TRBJ2-7; D gene unclear. CDR1 and CDR2 from the germline V gene are SGHDT and YYEEEE. The CDR3 is made up of 12 amino acids. V shed 2 bases and J shed 3 bases, with 6 bases lying between them. The CDR3 loop reads CASSFGHYEQYF. CDR3 bases: TGTGCCAGCAGCTTCGGGCACTACGAGCAGTACTTC.

In this sample, this clone turned up a few times. The chain uses TRBV6-2 or TRBV6-3 and TRBJ1-1; 10 bases map to TRBD1. Germline V gene lookup returns CDR1 MNHEY and CDR2 SVGEGT. Losses at the gene ends were 5 bases for V and 5 bases for J; bases not matched to a gene: 11. This CDR3 comprises 16 residues. DNA for the CDR3: TGTGCCAGCAGTCAAAGGGGGACAGGGGTGTGGACTGAAGCTTTCTTT. Its translation is CASSQRGTGVWTEAFF.

V usage is TRBV29-1 and J usage is TRBJ1-2; D not resolved. The CDR3 extends over 11 amino acids. Germline CDR1 is SQVTM and CDR2 is ANQGSEA. Trimming removed 6 bases from V and 2 bases from J, with 7 bases in between. Here the CDR3 DNA reads TGCAGCGTCGTCGCCAACTATGGCTACACCTTC. Translating it yields CSVVANYGYTF. Drawing the rest from reference TRBV29-1 and TRBJ1-2, the complete variable domain is SAVISQKPSRDICQRGTSLTIQCQVDSQVTMMFWYRQQPGQSLTLIATANQGSEATYESGFVIDKFPISRPNLTFSTLTVSNMSPEDSSIYLCSVVANYGYTFGSGTRLTVV.

This chain connects TRBV7-3 to TRBJ2-5, with D perhaps matching TRBD2 (7 bases). The CDR3 contains 15 residues. Germline V gene sequence: CDR1 SGHTA, CDR2 FQGTGA. V was shortened by 5 bases and J by 5 bases, with 18 bases between the two germline ends. The CDR3 here is CASSPHEGGGETQYF. In DNA form, the CDR3 reads TGTGCCAGCAGCCCTCACGAGGGGGGAGGGGAGACCCAGTACTTC.

The chain recombines TRBV19 with TRBJ2-2; no clear D. The CDR3 sequence is 16 residues long. Germline CDR1 is LNHDA and CDR2 is SQIVND (reference sequence). Between the trimmed V and J ends, which lost 7 bases and 4 bases, there was a span of 19 bases. The CDR3 region has the DNA TGTGCCAGTACCAAAACTTATGATTTTTTCACCGGGGAGCTGTTTTTT. Translation: CASTKTYDFFTGELFF.

The chain recombines TRBV19 with TRBJ1-3; the D is unclear. Trimming pared 2 bases from V and 3 bases from J, leaving 11 bases between. Germline loops: CDR1 LNHDA, CDR2 SQIVND (reference sequence). The CDR3 length is 15 residues. Here the CDR3 reads CASSIRGSVGNTIYF. CDR3 coding DNA: TGTGCCAGTAGTATACGCGGCAGTGTTGGAAACACCATATATTTT. The full variable domain, its missing parts supplied by reference TRBV19 and TRBJ1-3, is DGGITQSPKYLFRKEGQNVTLSCEQNLNHDAMYWYRQDPGQGLRLIYYSQIVNDFQKGDIAEGYSVSREKKESFPLTVTSAQKNPTAFYLCASSIRGSVGNTIYFGEGSWLTVV.

The V call is TRBV9, the J call TRBJ2-3; the D gene is possibly TRBD1 (5 bases). This CDR3 is built from 14 residues. Between the trimmed V and J ends, which lost 1 base and 1 base, there was a span of 7 bases. CDR1 and CDR2 from the germline V gene are SGDLS and YYNGEE. The CDR3 protein is CASSVKGGTDTQYF. CDR3 DNA sequence: TGTGCCAGCAGCGTAAAAGGGGGCACAGATACGCAGTATTTT.

The genes are TRBV6-5 and TRBJ1-1; unclear D gene. CDR1 and CDR2 from the germline V gene are MNHEY and SVGAGI. V lost 4 bases and J lost 0, with 12 bases in between. This CDR3 is 15 amino acids long. The CDR3 DNA sequence: TGTGCCAGCAGTTTGAAAGGACTCATGAACACTGAAGCTTTCTTT. Encoded protein: CASSLKGLMNTEAFF.

This rearrangement joins TRBV29-1 to TRBJ1-2; D gene ambiguous. V was shortened by 0 bases and J by 8 bases, with 7 bases between the two germline ends. CDR1 is SQVTM and CDR2 is ANQGSEA in the germline V gene. The CDR3 runs 11 residues. CDR3 sequence: CSVEDADGYTF. DNA for the CDR3: TGCAGCGTTGAAGATGCGGACGGCTACACCTTC.

The CDR3 loop reads CASSSRTGKSSYNEQFF. The DNA of the CDR3 is TGTGCCAGTAGTTCCCGGACAGGGAAGAGCTCCTACAATGAGCAGTTCTTC. The chain combines TRBV19 with TRBJ2-1; 8 bases are shared with TRBD1. V was pared by 5 bases and J by 0 bases, with 9 bases of the junction left unmatched. Germline lookup yields CDR1 LNHDA and CDR2 SQIVND (reference sequence). The CDR3 runs 17 residues.

V and J are TRBV12-3 or TRBV12-4 and TRBJ2-2; D might be TRBD2 (6 bases). The CDR3 is made up of 13 amino acids. V gave up 6 bases and J gave up 5 bases, with 10 bases separating them. The CDR3 loop reads CASSQGGTGELFF. CDR3 nucleotide sequence: TGTGCCAGCAGCCAAGGAGGGACCGGGGAGCTGTTTTTT.

V gene TRBV9 combines with J gene TRBJ2-2; 10 bases align to TRBD1. V trimming: 0 bases; J trimming: 6 bases; junction bases outside the gene matches: 11. Germline values: CDR1 SGDLS, CDR2 YYNGEE. The CDR3 contains 18 residues. CDR3 region: CASSVVVRGTGDPGELFF. Here the CDR3 DNA reads TGTGCCAGCAGCGTAGTAGTAAGGGGGACAGGGGACCCCGGGGAGCTGTTTTTT.

This clone was detected once. CDR3 coding DNA: TGTGCCAGCAGTGAAGCGAGGACAGGGGGAGCCGGGGAGCTGTTTTTT. Translation: CASSEARTGGAGELFF. This sequence joins TRBV2 and TRBJ2-2, with 10 positions matching TRBD1. The CDR3 runs to 16 residues. The J segment lost 6 bases and the V segment lost 0 bases, leaving 4 bases of the junction unmatched. Germline assignment: CDR1 SNHLY and CDR2 FYNNEI.

The CDR3 nucleotides read TGTGCCAGCGCGGGCGCCACCTACGAGCAGTACTTC. This sequence encodes CASAGATYEQYF. The gene calls are TRBV3-1 (or the pseudogene TRBV3-2) and TRBJ2-7; D might be TRBD2 (5 bases). V gave up 8 bases and J gave up 2 bases, with 10 bases separating them. The CDR3 runs 12 residues. The germline V gene encodes CDR1 LGHDT and CDR2 YNNKEL (reference sequence).

The chain recombines TRBV19 with TRBJ2-2; 8 bases map to TRBD2. Germline CDR1 is LNHDA and CDR2 is SQIVND (reference sequence). Losses at the gene ends were 1 base for V and 5 bases for J; bases not matched to a gene: 9. The length of the CDR3 is 17 residues. The CDR3 DNA is TGTGCCAGTAGTATAGGGCCGGGGGGGCCTTGGACCGGGGAGCTGTTTTTT. Translating gives CASSIGPGGPWTGELFF. Variable domain in full (rest from reference TRBV19 and TRBJ2-2): DGGITQSPKYLFRKEGQNVTLSCEQNLNHDAMYWYRQDPGQGLRLIYYSQIVNDFQKGDIAEGYSVSREKKESFPLTVTSAQKNPTAFYLCASSIGPGGPWTGELFFGEGSRLTVL.

The gene calls are TRBV5-1 and TRBJ1-2, with D perhaps matching TRBD1 (5 bases). Germline loops: CDR1 SGHRS, CDR2 YFSETQ. Trimming shortened V by 4 bases and J by 0 bases, and 7 bases separated the two germline ends. The CDR3 is 13 amino acids. CDR3 coding DNA: TGCGCCAGCAGCGGGGGTCCTAACTATGGCTACACCTTC. It encodes CASSGGPNYGYTF.